This TCR beta chain derives from a study of T cells in Graves' hyperthyroidism and ophthalmopathy. Study at large: The blood sample was taken at first diagnosis, before treatment began.

RNA transcripts were the template for amplifying TCR beta CDR3 regions. The TCR CDR3 first-round RT-PCR relied on the HTBI primer set. Each CDR3 protein gets one entry after TCRdb re-called the multiplex PCR reads with MiXCR. The sample consists of some 300,000 distinct CDR3 sequences, approximately 19% of them appearing once. The receptor's source is a man aged 45 to 65 with Graves' ophthalmopathy. Sequencing was performed on blood.

The CDR3 is CASSGPRQGRKDGYTF. The CDR3 nucleotides are TGTGCCAGCAGCGGCCCTCGACAGGGGAGAAAGGATGGCTACACCTTC. This chain joins TRBV7-2 and TRBJ1-2; TRBD1 matches at 8 bases. This CDR3 region has 16 residues. V lost 5 bases, J lost 6 bases, and 14 bases stayed unmatched. Germline V lookup: CDR1 SGHTA, CDR2 FQGNSA.